In this sample, the clone carrying this TCR beta chain turned up a few times. The target antigen is unknown. Generation of TCR cDNA used 5'RACE template switching (which added a universal primer site and UMIs). TCRdb re-called the 5' RACE reads through MiXCR, storing one row per CDR3 protein. In the table there are some 350,000 distinct CDR3 sequences, about 4% of which are singletons. This entry belongs to a study of T cells after yellow fever vaccination. Overall study results and limits: The study re-detected most primary-vaccination clones after the booster (around 96% CD4, approximately 87% CD8). Within FACS-sorted repertoires, abundant clonotypes contaminating from the bulk population could be present.

The V and J ends lost 10 bases and 5 bases respectively, with 16 bases between them. CDR3 length equals 13 residues. Germline V gives CDR1 SGHTA, CDR2 FQGNSA. This TCR was recovered from a man aged 18 to 29 who received the YFV17D yellow fever vaccine. This specimen was PBMCs, taken 5 days after the yellow fever booster vaccination. The rearrangement joins TRBV7-2 to TRBJ2-3; possible D gene TRBD1, 6 bases. The CDR3 DNA follows: TGTGCCACCCAGCTTAGAGGGGGAGATACGCAGTATTTT. Protein product: CATQLRGGDTQYF.